The clone carrying this T cell receptor (beta chain) was found many times. A single record per CDR3 protein comes from TCRdb applying MiXCR to the 5' RACE reads. Of roughly 260,000 distinct CDR3 sequences listed, 11% to 15% are singletons. The length of the CDR3 is 14 residues. V lost 3 bases and J lost 4, with 10 bases in between. The data stem from a study of identical twins. This chain connects TRBV12-3 or TRBV12-4 to TRBJ2-1, with D tentatively TRBD1 (6 bases). The material sequenced was memory (CD45RO+) T cells sorted from blood. The receptor comes from a woman between 18 and 29 years old in good health. CDR3 nucleotides: TGTGCCAGCAGTTTTCAGGGGTCGTACAATGAGCAGTTCTTC. It specifies CASSFQGSYNEQFF.